The T cell receptor beta chain described here comes from a study of a mutant IDH1 vaccine in newly diagnosed glioma. The overall study: It was radiotherapy, temozolomide, or both that patients received previously, with most receiving both.

Generated by immunoSEQ multiplex PCR, the TCRdb table keeps only in-frame clones and is missing some. Found here are 30,000 to 40,000 clones, roughly four fifths of them singletons; the top ten hold around 7%. Sample time point: week 35, safety follow-up. Topical imiquimod was applied with each vaccine dose, which held 300 ug of mutant IDH1 20-mer peptide. In regard to this clone: The target antigen is unknown.

Deletions cut 9 bases from V and 5 bases from J, with 9 bases between. The CDR3 covers 11 residues. Germline V gene data show CDR1 as LNHDA and CDR2 as SQIVND (reference sequence). Study-level findings and limits: Detectable vaccine-induced immune responses arose in about 92% of patients.

The TCR was taken from a woman under 30 with glioma. The chain is built from TRBV19 and TRBJ2-3; no clear D gene. This specimen consisted of PBMCs, obtained from a glioma patient whose treatment included an IDH1 peptide vaccine. The CDR3 DNA sequence: TGTGCCAGGAAGGGTTTAGATACGCAGTATTTT. Its translation is CARKGLDTQYF.